The T cell receptor beta chain described here comes from a study of spatial heterogeneity in lung cancer. As for the study in general: There were consistently more beta-chain sequences detected than alpha-chain sequences.

Regarding the study as a whole: Expanded tumor TCRs that were ubiquitous appeared in blood more at resection than follow-up.

V gave up 4 bases and J gave up 4 bases, with 13 bases separating them. This CDR3 has 14 residues. This clonotype was seen repeatedly, ten times or more. Its matching antigen is unknown. Regarding time point: sample taken at primary tumor resection. Whole RNA obtained from tumor, nontumor lung or frozen PBMC underwent sequencing without sorting. The donors, 70 or so patients with untreated early-stage non-small cell lung cancer, provided the samples. Every cDNA TCR molecule received its own unique molecular identifier. One entry per CDR3 protein, called by TCRdb with MiXCR from the 5' RACE reads. Among 4,000 to 4,500 distinct CDR3 sequences listed, 7.5% to 10% were seen once.

The TCR sequence derives from a male donor with early-stage non-small cell lung cancer. The specimen comprised PBMCs, sampled at surgery. This chain uses TRBV12-3 or TRBV12-4 with TRBJ1-2; D remains ambiguous. The DNA of the CDR3 is TGTGCCAGCAGTTCAACCCTGGAGGGCTATGGCTACACCTTC. Encoded protein: CASSSTLEGYGYTF.